This T cell receptor (beta chain) was documented in a study of blood T cell repertoires in COVID-19. On this clone: Additional DNA sequences in this sample encode the identical CDR3.

Assay used: immunoSEQ multiplex PCR; TCRdb lists only in-frame clones, some missing. The sample yields 270,000 or so clones, roughly 84% seen once. CDR3 length equals 14 residues. CDR1 KGHSH and CDR2 LQKENI come from the germline V gene. After removal of 6 bases from V and 3 bases from J, the junction contained 6 bases not matched to a gene. The chain recombines TRBV18 with TRBJ2-5; 8 positions agree with TRBD1. The TCR comes from a woman under 30 with acute or convalescent COVID-19. Sequencing was carried out using peripheral blood. CDR3 nucleotide sequence: TGTGCCAGCTCGCCGCCAGGGGGCGAAGAGACCCAGTACTTC. Residues: CASSPPGGEETQYF.